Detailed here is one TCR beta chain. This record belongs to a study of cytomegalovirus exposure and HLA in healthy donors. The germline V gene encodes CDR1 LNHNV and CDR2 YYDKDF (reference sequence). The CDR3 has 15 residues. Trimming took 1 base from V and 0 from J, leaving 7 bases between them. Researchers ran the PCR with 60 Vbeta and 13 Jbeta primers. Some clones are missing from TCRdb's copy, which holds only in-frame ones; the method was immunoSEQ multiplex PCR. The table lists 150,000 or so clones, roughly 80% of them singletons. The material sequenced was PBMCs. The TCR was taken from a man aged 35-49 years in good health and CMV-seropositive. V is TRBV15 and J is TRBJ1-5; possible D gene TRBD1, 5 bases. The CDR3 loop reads CATSRAGNSNQPQHF. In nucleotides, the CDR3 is TGTGCCACCAGCAGAGCAGGGAATAGCAATCAGCCCCAGCATTTT.